This entry lists 17 T cell receptor beta chains sequenced from one sample in a study of beta chain features in type 1 diabetes. Study-level points and caveats: All four CD4+ subsets from Type 1 diabetes patients carried moderately but significantly shorter TCRB CDR3s.

The authors reverse transcribed all of the isolated RNA, so sequencing captured expressed TCRB transcripts. Repertoires were generated with immunoSEQ multiplex PCR, while TCRdb's copy carries only in-frame clones and drops some. The repertoire holds roughly 300,000 clones, with around 8.5% as singletons. What these receptors recognize is not known. Source material: central memory CD4+ T cells from blood. All receptors come from a man under 40 with type 1 diabetes.

The rearrangement links TRBV2 to TRBJ2-6; possibly TRBD1 for D (6 bases). The germline V gene encodes CDR1 SNHLY and CDR2 FYNNEI. V was shortened by 4 bases and J by 0 bases, with 10 bases between the two germline ends. This CDR3 has 16 residues. The CDR3 coding sequence is TGTGCCAGCAGTGGCGGACAGAACTCTGGGGCCAACGTCCTGACTTTC. Amino acids: CASSGGQNSGANVLTF. Variable domain in full (rest from reference TRBV2 and TRBJ2-6): EPEVTQTPSHQVTQMGQEVILRCVPISNHLYFYWYRQILGQKVEFLVSFYNNEISEKSEIFDDQFSVERPDGSNFTLKIRSTKLEDSAMYFCASSGGQNSGANVLTFGAGSRLTVL.

The chain has TRBV28 and TRBJ1-2; a weak D match, TRBD1 (6 bases). Trimming shortened V by 9 bases and J by 1 base, and 18 bases separated the two germline ends. Germline values: CDR1 MDHEN, CDR2 SYDVKM. The CDR3 runs 15 residues. CDR3 nucleotide sequence: TGTGCCAGTGAACCCGGGACAAACGTTAACTATGGCTACACCTTC. This sequence encodes CASEPGTNVNYGYTF.

This chain links TRBV5-6 with TRBJ1-5; TRBD1 matches at 8 bases. Trimming at V came to 2 bases and at J to 2 bases, leaving 6 bases not matched to a gene. The CDR3 covers 16 residues. The germline gives CDR1 SGHDT, CDR2 YYEEEE. CDR3 in DNA: TGTGCCAGCAGCTTCGACAGGGGAATGGGCAATCAGCCCCAGCATTTT. Its protein is CASSFDRGMGNQPQHF.

This clone was counted only a few times. The rearrangement joins TRBV30 to TRBJ2-5; weak D call: TRBD2 (6 bases). Germline V gene lookup returns CDR1 GTSNPN and CDR2 SVGIG (reference sequence). The CDR3 consists of 14 residues. V was pared by 3 bases and J by 3 bases, with 14 bases between. The CDR3 DNA reads TGTGCCTGGAGCCGACTAGAGGGGAAAGAGACCCAGTACTTC. Translating gives CAWSRLEGKETQYF.

Of note for this clone: At one boundary the junction diverges from the germline segment, which might be a read error. This chain connects TRBV10-3 to TRBJ2-3; D ambiguous. In germline, CDR1 is ENHRY, CDR2 SYGVKD. The CDR3 extends over 15 amino acids. The CDR3 reads CASSSRKAVTDTQYF. The CDR3 DNA is TGTGCCAGCAGTTCTCGAAAGGCGGTCACAGATACGCAGTATTTT.

The J gene is TRBJ1-3, the V gene TRBV4-1; D is unclear. Germline CDR1 reads MGHRA; CDR2 reads YSYEKL. V lost 0 bases and J lost 0, with 15 bases in between. The CDR3 is made up of 18 amino acids. Here the CDR3 reads CASSQEPPTIYSGNTIYF. The DNA of the CDR3 is TGCGCCAGCAGCCAAGAACCCCCCACGATTTACTCTGGAAACACCATATATTTT.

This rearrangement joins TRBV18 to TRBJ2-7; D is possibly TRBD1 (6 bases). Germline assignment: CDR1 KGHSH and CDR2 LQKENI. V lost 7 bases to trimming and J lost 4 bases, with 17 bases between them. This CDR3 comprises 14 residues. The CDR3 DNA sequence: TGTGCCAGCTTACAGGGCCGGAGTGGGTACGAGCAGTACTTC. Translated: CASLQGRSGYEQYF.

This clone showed up just a few times. V gene TRBV4-3 combines with J gene TRBJ2-2; D is possibly TRBD1 (5 bases). Trimming pared 0 bases from V and 0 bases from J, leaving 11 bases between. CDR3 size: 17 residues. Germline V gene data show CDR1 as LGHNA and CDR2 as YSLEER. DNA of the CDR3: TGCGCCAGCAGCCAAGATTGGGGCGGAGCGAACACCGGGGAGCTGTTTTTT. The encoded protein is CASSQDWGGANTGELFF.

This clone came up a few times. The CDR3 sequence: CAISSGEVYTF. The CDR3 nucleotides read TGTGCCATCAGCTCAGGCGAGGTCTACACCTTC. This chain joins TRBV10-3 and TRBJ1-2; D unresolved. Germline values: CDR1 ENHRY, CDR2 SYGVKD. Trimming took 6 bases from V and 10 from J, leaving 12 bases between them. This CDR3 comprises 11 residues.

There are a few counts of this clone. The J gene is TRBJ2-7, the V gene TRBV7-9; possibly TRBD1 or TRBD2 for D (5 bases each). V lost 5 bases and J 3 bases, leaving 14 bases between the germline ends. Germline V gene sequence: CDR1 SEHNR, CDR2 FQNEAQ (reference sequence). This CDR3 has 14 residues. CDR3 sequence: CASSLLGDGYEQYF. The DNA for the CDR3 is TGTGCCAGCAGCCTCCTGGGGGACGGCTACGAGCAGTACTTC.

The V call is TRBV15, the J call TRBJ2-7; D may correspond to TRBD1 or TRBD2 (6 bases each). This CDR3 is built from 15 residues. Between the trimmed V and J ends, which lost 0 bases and 6 bases, there was a span of 15 bases. Germline-derived CDR1 and CDR2 are LNHNV and YYDKDF (reference sequence). The CDR3: CATSRDVRGGGEQYF. In nucleotides, the CDR3 is TGTGCCACCAGCAGAGATGTCCGAGGAGGGGGCGAGCAGTACTTC.

In its sample, this clone was seen a few times. The genes are TRBV30 and TRBJ1-1; weak D call: TRBD1 (5 bases). From germline, CDR1 is GTSNPN and CDR2 SVGIG (reference sequence). The length of the CDR3 is 12 residues. V was shortened by 5 bases and J by 2 bases, with 9 bases between the two germline ends. DNA of the CDR3: TGTGCCTGGGGTGACAGAAACACTGAAGCTTTCTTT. Protein: CAWGDRNTEAFF.

The genes are TRBV2 and TRBJ2-2; D not resolved. CDR1 and CDR2 (germline): SNHLY, FYNNEI. This CDR3 comprises 13 residues. V shed 5 bases and J shed 4 bases, with 8 bases lying between them. CDR3 residues: CASSLDPTGELFF. The CDR3 DNA reads as TGTGCCAGCAGTTTGGACCCCACCGGGGAGCTGTTTTTT.

This clone appeared a few times. CDR3 DNA: TGCAGCCTACAGGGAAGCACAGATACGCAGTATTTT. Its protein is CSLQGSTDTQYF. The V and J genes are TRBV29-1 and TRBJ2-3, with D perhaps TRBD1 (6 bases). V was trimmed by 8 bases and J by 0 bases, leaving 9 bases between them. The CDR3 is made up of 12 amino acids. Germline lookup yields CDR1 SQVTM and CDR2 ANQGSEA.

This clone showed up just a few times. The V gene is TRBV7-9, the J gene TRBJ2-7; D not certain. The V end was cut by 1 base, the J end by 0 bases, with 4 bases between. CDR1 and CDR2 from the germline V gene are SEHNR and FQNEAQ (reference sequence). CDR3 length equals 13 residues. The CDR3 nucleotides are TGTGCCAGCAGCTTAGACGGCTCCTACGAGCAGTACTTC. Translated, it gives CASSLDGSYEQYF.

This chain uses TRBV4-3 with TRBJ1-2; D not certain. This CDR3 comprises 15 residues. Germline V gene sequence: CDR1 LGHNA, CDR2 YSLEER. The V and J ends lost 0 bases and 4 bases respectively, with 12 bases between them. CDR3 bases: TGCGCCAGCAGCCAAGACTTCCCAGGCACCTATGGCTACACCTTC. It specifies CASSQDFPGTYGYTF.

The DNA for the CDR3 is TGTGCCAGCAGTTTCCCCAACAGGACCGGGGAGCTGTTTTTT. As protein: CASSFPNRTGELFF. The chain combines TRBV27 with TRBJ2-2; D perhaps matches TRBD1 (5 bases). Trimming stripped 3 bases from V and 5 bases from J, with 10 bases between. The CDR3 has 14 amino acids. The germline gives CDR1 MNHEY, CDR2 SMNVEV (reference sequence).